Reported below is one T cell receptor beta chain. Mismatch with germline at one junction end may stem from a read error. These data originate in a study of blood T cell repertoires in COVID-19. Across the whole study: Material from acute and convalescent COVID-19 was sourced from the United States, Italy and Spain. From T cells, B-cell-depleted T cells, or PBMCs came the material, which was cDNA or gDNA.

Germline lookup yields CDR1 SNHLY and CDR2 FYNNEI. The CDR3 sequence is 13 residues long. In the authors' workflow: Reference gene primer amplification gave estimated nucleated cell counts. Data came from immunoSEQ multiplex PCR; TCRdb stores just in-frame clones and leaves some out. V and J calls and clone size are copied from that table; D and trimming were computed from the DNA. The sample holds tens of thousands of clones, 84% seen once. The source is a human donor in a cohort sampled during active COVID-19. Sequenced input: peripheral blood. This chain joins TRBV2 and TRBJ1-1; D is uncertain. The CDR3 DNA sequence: TGTGCCAGCAGGGAAGACATGAACACTGAAGCTTTCTTT. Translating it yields CASREDMNTEAFF.